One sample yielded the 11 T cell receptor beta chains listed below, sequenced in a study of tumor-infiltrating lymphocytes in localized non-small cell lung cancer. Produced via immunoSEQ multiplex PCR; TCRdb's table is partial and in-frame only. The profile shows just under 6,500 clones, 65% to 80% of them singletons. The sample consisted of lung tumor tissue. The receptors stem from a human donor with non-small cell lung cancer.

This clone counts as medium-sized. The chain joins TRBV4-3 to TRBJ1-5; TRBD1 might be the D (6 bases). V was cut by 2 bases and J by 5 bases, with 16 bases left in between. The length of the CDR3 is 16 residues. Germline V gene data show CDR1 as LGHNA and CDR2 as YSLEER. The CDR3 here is CASSQWTARGHQPQHF. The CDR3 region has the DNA TGCGCCAGCAGCCAATGGACAGCACGAGGTCATCAGCCCCAGCATTTT.

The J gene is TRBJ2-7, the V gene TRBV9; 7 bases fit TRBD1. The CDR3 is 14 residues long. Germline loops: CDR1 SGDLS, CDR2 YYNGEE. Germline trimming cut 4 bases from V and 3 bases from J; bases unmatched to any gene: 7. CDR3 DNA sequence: TGTGCCAGCAGCCCCTCGACAGGGATCTACGAGCAGTACTTC. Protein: CASSPSTGIYEQYF.

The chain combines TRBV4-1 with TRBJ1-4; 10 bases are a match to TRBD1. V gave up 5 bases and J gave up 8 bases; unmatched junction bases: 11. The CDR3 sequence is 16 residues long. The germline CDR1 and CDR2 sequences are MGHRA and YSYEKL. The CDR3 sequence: CASSYSPGQGSEKLFF. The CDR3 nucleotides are TGCGCCAGCAGCTATTCCCCGGGACAGGGGAGCGAAAAACTGTTTTTT.

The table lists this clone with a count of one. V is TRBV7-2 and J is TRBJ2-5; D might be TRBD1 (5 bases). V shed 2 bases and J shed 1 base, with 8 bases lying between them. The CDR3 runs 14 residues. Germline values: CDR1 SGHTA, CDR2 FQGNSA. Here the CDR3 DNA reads TGTGCCAGCAGCTTACAGGGCACCCAAGAGACCCAGTACTTC. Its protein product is CASSLQGTQETQYF.

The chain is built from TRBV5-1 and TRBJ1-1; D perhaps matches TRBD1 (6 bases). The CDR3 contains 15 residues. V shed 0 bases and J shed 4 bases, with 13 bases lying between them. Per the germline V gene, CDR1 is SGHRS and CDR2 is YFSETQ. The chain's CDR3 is CASSLAQGPGTEAFF. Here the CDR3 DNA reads TGCGCCAGCAGCTTGGCTCAGGGGCCGGGCACTGAAGCTTTCTTT.

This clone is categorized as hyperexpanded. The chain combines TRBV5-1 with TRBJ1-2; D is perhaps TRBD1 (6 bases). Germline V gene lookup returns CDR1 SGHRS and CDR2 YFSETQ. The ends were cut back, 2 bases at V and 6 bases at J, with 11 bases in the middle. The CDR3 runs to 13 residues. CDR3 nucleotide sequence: TGCGCCAGCAGCTTAAGGACAGCTGATGGCTACACCTTC. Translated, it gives CASSLRTADGYTF.

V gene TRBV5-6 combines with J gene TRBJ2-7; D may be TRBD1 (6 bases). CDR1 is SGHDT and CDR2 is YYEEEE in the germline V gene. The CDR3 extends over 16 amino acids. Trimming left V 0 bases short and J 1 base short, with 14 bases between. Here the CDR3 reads CASSLGPLQGSYEQYV. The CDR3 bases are TGTGCCAGCAGCTTGGGTCCTTTACAGGGATCCTACGAGCAGTACGTC.

The CDR3 loop is CASSLQQPGGNYEQYF. CDR3 coding DNA: TGTGCCAGCAGCTTGCAGCAACCAGGGGGCAACTACGAGCAGTACTTC. V and J are TRBV5-6 and TRBJ2-7; 8 nucleotides match TRBD1. CDR3 length: 16 residues. With 1 base clipped from V and 3 bases from J, the junction kept 9 bases outside the gene matches. Germline values: CDR1 SGHDT, CDR2 YYEEEE.

DNA for the CDR3: TGTGCCACCAGCATCGACAGCAGGGATGAAAAACTGTTTTTT. Encoded protein: CATSIDSRDEKLFF. The J gene is TRBJ1-4, the V gene TRBV15; D is possibly TRBD1 (5 bases). Germline V CDR1 and CDR2: LNHNV, YYDKDF (reference sequence). CDR3 length: 14 residues. V was shortened by 4 bases and J by 6 bases, with 12 bases between the two germline ends.

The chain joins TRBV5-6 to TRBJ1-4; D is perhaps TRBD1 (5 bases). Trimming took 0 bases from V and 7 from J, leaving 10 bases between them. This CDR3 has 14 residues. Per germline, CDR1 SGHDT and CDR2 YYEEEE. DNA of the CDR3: TGTGCCAGCAGCTTGGCGGGGGGAGGTGAAAAACTGTTTTTT. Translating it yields CASSLAGGGEKLFF.

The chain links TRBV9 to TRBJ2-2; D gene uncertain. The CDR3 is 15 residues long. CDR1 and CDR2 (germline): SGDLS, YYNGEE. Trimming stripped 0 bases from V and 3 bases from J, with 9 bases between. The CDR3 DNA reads TGTGCCAGCAGCGTAGGAGGTGGAGACACCGGGGAGCTGTTTTTT. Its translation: CASSVGGGDTGELFF.